This entry describes one T cell receptor beta chain. What it recognizes is unknown. This entry comes from a study of blood T cells in healthy people across ages. It was with a sample-barcoded 5' primer and a J-beta primer mix that a second PCR of about 6 to 12 cycles was run. Using its own MiXCR run on the 5' RACE reads, TCRdb lists one record per CDR3 protein. The sample holds about 1.5 million distinct CDR3 sequences; under 55% are singletons and the top ten take roughly 3.7%. Study-level findings and limits: Getting older went along with TCR beta diversity per million T cells dropping roughly linearly.

Sequencing used blood. The TCR originated in a woman between 18 and 30 years old in good health.

CDR3 loop: CASSQDHTIQETQYF. The CDR3 DNA reads TGTGCCAGCAGCCAAGATCACACAATCCAAGAGACCCAGTACTTC. The chain carries TRBV3-1 and TRBJ2-5; no clear D. Germline assignment: CDR1 LGHDT and CDR2 YNNKEL (reference sequence). Deletions cut 0 bases from V and 1 base from J, with 9 bases between. There are 15 residues in the CDR3.